This is a list of T cell receptor beta chains from one sample in a study of shared clonotypes between healthy human individuals. Produced via immunoSEQ multiplex PCR; TCRdb's table is partial and in-frame only. The sample consists of nearly 750,000 clones, roughly 72% of them appearing once. Input material: memory CD4+ T cells sorted from blood. The receptors shown here come from a woman aged 25-40 years in good health. CDR3s include the opening cysteine and the closing phenylalanine or tryptophan. A D gene is named only where the DNA matches it firmly. Clone size is stated in some rows and not others, as once, few, many or a class when expanded.

D	size	V	J	CDR3	DNA
NA	once	TRBV27	TRBJ1-4	CASSSFTPQNEKLFF	TGTGCCAGCAGTTCCTTTACCCCACAGAATGAAAAACTGTTTTTT
NA	NA	TRBV4-1	TRBJ2-4	CASSKDIAKNIQYF	TGCGCCAGCAGTAAGGACATAGCCAAAAACATTCAGTACTTC
NA	NA	TRBV14	TRBJ2-2	CASSSVGELFF	TGTGCCAGCAGCTCCGTCGGGGAGCTGTTTTTT
NA	NA	TRBV29-1	TRBJ2-3	CSADPSTDTQYF	TGCAGCGCGGACCCTAGCACAGATACGCAGTATTTT
TRBD1	few	TRBV19	TRBJ1-4	CASKSGTATNEKLFF	TGTGCCAGTAAGTCGGGGACAGCAACTAATGAAAAACTGTTTTTT
TRBD2	NA	TRBV10-3	TRBJ2-7	CAISREGRGSYEQYF	TGTGCCATCAGCCGGGAGGGCCGGGGAAGCTACGAGCAGTACTTC
TRBD1	NA	TRBV18	TRBJ2-3	CASSLDLGQADTQYF	TGTGCCAGCTCACTAGACCTAGGACAGGCGGATACGCAGTATTTT
NA	NA	TRBV18	TRBJ2-3	CASSPSAGVRDTQYF	TGTGCCAGCTCACCATCGGCCGGCGTTAGGGATACGCAGTATTTT
TRBD2	NA	TRBV5-1	TRBJ2-1	CASSPGTSGIYNEQFF	TGCGCCAGCAGCCCCGGAACTAGCGGGATATACAATGAGCAGTTCTTC
NA	NA	TRBV19	TRBJ1-5	CASSGPEYSNQPQHF	TGTGCCAGTAGTGGGCCTGAGTATAGCAATCAGCCCCAGCATTTT
NA	NA	TRBV10-3	TRBJ2-7	CAISGIGGSYEQYF	TGTGCCATCAGTGGTATAGGGGGCTCCTACGAGCAGTACTTC
NA	NA	TRBV30	TRBJ1-5	CASSGHTRSSNQPQHF	TGTGCCTCCTCCGGACATACCAGAAGTAGCAATCAGCCCCAGCATTTT
TRBD1	NA	TRBV5-4	TRBJ2-7	CASSRTGPTAEQYF	TGTGCCAGCAGCCGGACAGGGCCCACCGCCGAGCAGTACTTC
TRBD1	NA	TRBV7-2	TRBJ2-5	CASSLGQGLRARETQYF	TGTGCCAGCAGCTTAGGACAGGGCCTTCGGGCGAGAGAGACCCAGTACTTC
NA	NA	TRBV15	TRBJ1-1	CATSPGPSTEAFF	TGTGCCACCAGCCCTGGACCTTCCACTGAAGCTTTCTTT
TRBD2	NA	TRBV5-1	TRBJ2-7	CASSTRLAGLSYEQYF	TGCGCCAGCAGCACTAGACTAGCGGGATTATCCTACGAGCAGTACTTC
NA	NA	TRBV28	TRBJ1-1	CASLSGTGNTEAFF	TGTGCCAGCCTTTCGGGGACGGGGAACACTGAAGCTTTCTTT
NA	NA	TRBV6-6	TRBJ1-5	CASSYSVGMGAQPQHF	TGTGCCAGCAGTTACTCGGTGGGAATGGGGGCTCAGCCCCAGCATTTT